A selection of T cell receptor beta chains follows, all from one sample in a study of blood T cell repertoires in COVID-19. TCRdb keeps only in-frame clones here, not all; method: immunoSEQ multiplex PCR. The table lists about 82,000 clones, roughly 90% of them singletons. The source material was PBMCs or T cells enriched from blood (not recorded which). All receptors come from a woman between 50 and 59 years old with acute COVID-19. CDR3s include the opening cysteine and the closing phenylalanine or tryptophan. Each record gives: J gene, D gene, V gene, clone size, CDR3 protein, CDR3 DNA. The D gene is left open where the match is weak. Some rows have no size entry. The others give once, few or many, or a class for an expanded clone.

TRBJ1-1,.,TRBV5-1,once,CASIRDTEAFF,TGCGCCAGCATTCGGGACACTGAAGCTTTCTTT
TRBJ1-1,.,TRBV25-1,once,CASSEGAGSTEAFF,TGTGCCAGCAGTGAAGGGGCGGGGAGCACTGAAGCTTTCTTT
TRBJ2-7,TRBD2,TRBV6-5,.,CASSLAGGPVFEQYF,TGTGCCAGCAGTTTAGCGGGAGGGCCCGTTTTTGAGCAGTACTTC
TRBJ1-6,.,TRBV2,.,CASEALLSFRALHF,TGTGCCAGTGAGGCCCTTCTTTCCTTCAGGGCCCTCCACTTT
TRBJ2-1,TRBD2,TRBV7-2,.,CASSKGLAGVNEQFF,TGTGCCAGCAGCAAGGGACTAGCGGGAGTCAATGAGCAGTTCTTC
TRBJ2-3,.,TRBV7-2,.,CASSLDLTASTDTQYF,TGTGCCAGCAGCCTCGACTTGACTGCTAGCACAGATACGCAGTATTTT
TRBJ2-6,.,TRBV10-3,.,CAISDIYSGANVLTF,TGTGCCATCAGTGACATCTACTCTGGGGCCAACGTCCTGACTTTC
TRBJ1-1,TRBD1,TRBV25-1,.,CASSGNRGGVYTEAFF,TGTGCCAGCAGTGGGAACAGGGGGGGGGTTTACACTGAAGCTTTCTTT
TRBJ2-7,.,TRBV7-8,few,CASSLRTTTYEQYF,TGTGCCAGCAGCTTGAGGACTACAACCTACGAGCAGTACTTC
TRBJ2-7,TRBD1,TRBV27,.,CASRLRGQNSYEQYF,TGTGCCAGCAGATTGAGGGGACAGAACTCCTACGAGCAGTACTTC
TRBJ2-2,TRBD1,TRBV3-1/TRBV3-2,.,CASSFPGTANTGELFF,TGTGCCAGCAGCTTCCCCGGGACAGCAAACACCGGGGAGCTGTTTTTT
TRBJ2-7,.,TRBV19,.,CASSARSHEQYF,TGTGCCAGTAGTGCTAGATCCCACGAGCAGTACTTC
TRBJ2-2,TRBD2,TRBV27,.,CASRTGTSGRAYGELFF,TGTGCCAGCAGAACTGGGACTAGCGGGAGGGCCTACGGGGAGCTGTTTTTT
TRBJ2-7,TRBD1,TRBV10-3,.,CATKTGENYEQYF,TGTGCCACCAAGACAGGGGAAAATTACGAGCAGTACTTC
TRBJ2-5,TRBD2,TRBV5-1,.,CASSPQGLAGEETQYF,TGCGCCAGCAGCCCTCAGGGACTAGCGGGCGAAGAGACCCAGTACTTC
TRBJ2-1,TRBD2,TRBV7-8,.,CASSPRTSGSLEQFF,TGTGCCAGCAGCCCCCGGACTAGCGGGAGTCTTGAGCAGTTCTTC
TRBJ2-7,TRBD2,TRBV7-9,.,CASSLETSGRPYF,TGTGCCAGCAGCTTAGAGACTAGCGGGAGGCCGTACTTC
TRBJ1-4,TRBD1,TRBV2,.,CASKQGAGNEKLFF,TGTGCCAGCAAGCAGGGGGCGGGTAATGAAAAACTGTTTTTT
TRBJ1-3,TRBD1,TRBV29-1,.,CSVWDRDSGNTIYF,TGCAGCGTATGGGACAGGGACTCTGGAAACACCATATATTTT
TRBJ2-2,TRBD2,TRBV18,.,CASSRLAENTGELFF,TGTGCCAGCTCCCGACTAGCGGAGAACACCGGGGAGCTGTTTTTT
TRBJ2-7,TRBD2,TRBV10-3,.,CAISGTSGSAEQYF,TGTGCCATCAGTGGGACTAGCGGGAGCGCCGAGCAGTACTTC
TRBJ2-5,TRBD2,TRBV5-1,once,CASSFTSGRRGQETQYF,TGCGCCAGCAGCTTCACTAGCGGGAGGAGGGGCCAAGAGACCCAGTACTTC
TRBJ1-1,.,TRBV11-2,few,CASSFSLGVNTEAFF,TGTGCCAGCAGCTTTAGCCTAGGGGTGAACACTGAAGCTTTCTTT
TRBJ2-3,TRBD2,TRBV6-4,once,CASSDSREGTDTQYF,TGTGCCAGCAGTGACTCGCGGGAGGGCACAGATACGCAGTATTTT
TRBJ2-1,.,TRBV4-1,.,CASSQDPPPSSYNEQFF,TGCGCCAGCAGCCAAGACCCCCCTCCTAGTTCCTACAATGAGCAGTTCTTC
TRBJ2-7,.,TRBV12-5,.,CASGFNSYEQYF,TGTGCTAGTGGTTTCAACAGCTACGAGCAGTACTTC
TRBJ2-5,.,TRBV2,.,CASSKAFLETQYF,TGTGCCAGCTCGAAAGCCTTCTTGGAGACCCAGTACTTC
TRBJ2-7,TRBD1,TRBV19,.,CASSWDRESYEQYF,TGTGCCAGTAGTTGGGACAGGGAATCCTACGAGCAGTACTTC
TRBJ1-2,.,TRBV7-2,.,CASSPLAGRNYGYTF,TGTGCCAGCAGTCCCCTAGCTGGTCGTAACTATGGCTACACCTTC
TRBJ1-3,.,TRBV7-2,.,CASSNGLSGNTIYF,TGTGCCAGCAGCAACGGACTCTCTGGAAACACCATATATTTT
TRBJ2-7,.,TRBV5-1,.,CASSLEASSDEQYF,TGCGCCAGCAGCTTGGAGGCTTCAAGCGACGAGCAGTACTTC
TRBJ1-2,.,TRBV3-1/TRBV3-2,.,CASSQALGLDGYTF,TGTGCCAGCAGCCAAGCTCTAGGTCTGGATGGCTACACCTTC
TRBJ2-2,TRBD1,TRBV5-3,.,CARSWDRGRGELFF,TGTGCCAGAAGCTGGGACAGGGGTCGCGGGGAGCTGTTTTTT
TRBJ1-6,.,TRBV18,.,CASSLQGLNSPLHF,TGTGCCAGCTCACTTCAGGGCCTTAATTCACCCCTCCACTTT
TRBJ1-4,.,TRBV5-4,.,CASSLGLQGVRTNEKLFF,TGTGCCAGCAGCTTGGGACTCCAAGGAGTGAGAACTAATGAAAAACTGTTTTTT
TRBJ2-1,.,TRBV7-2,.,CASSTGASSYNEQFF,TGTGCCAGCAGCACCGGTGCGAGCTCCTACAATGAGCAGTTCTTC
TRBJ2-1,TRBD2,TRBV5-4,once,CASSPEPRTSGTNEQFF,TGTGCCAGCAGCCCAGAACCTCGGACTAGCGGGACCAATGAGCAGTTCTTC
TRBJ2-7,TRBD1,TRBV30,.,CAWRDRGNEQYF,TGTGCCTGGCGGGACAGGGGGAACGAGCAGTACTTC
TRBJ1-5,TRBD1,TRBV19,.,CASTTTGGGNQPQHF,TGTGCCAGTACCACGACAGGGGGGGGCAATCAGCCCCAGCATTTT
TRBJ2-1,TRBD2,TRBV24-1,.,CATSDPGSGSSYNEQFF,TGTGCCACCAGTGACCCCGGAAGCGGGAGTTCCTACAATGAGCAGTTCTTC
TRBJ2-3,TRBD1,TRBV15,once,CATSRGVGTAPGDTQYF,TGTGCCACCAGCAGAGGCGTAGGGACAGCCCCGGGAGATACGCAGTATTTT